A selection of T cell receptor beta chains follows, all from one sample in a study of regulatory T cells in long-lasting Graves disease. TCRdb processed the multiplex PCR reads anew with MiXCR; each CDR3 protein has one entry. The sample has about 430,000 distinct CDR3 sequences; 21% are singletons. This specimen consisted of peripheral blood mononuclear cells (PBMCs), obtained when the disease was refractory, from a patient treated with antithyroid drugs. The receptors here all came from a female donor with Graves disease. Each CDR3 is given without its conserved first and last residue. Where a row states a size, it is once, few, many or the class of an expanded clone; other rows omit it.

v_gene: TRBV29-1
abundance: many
j_gene: TRBJ1-2
CDR3aa: SVAGNYGYT

v_gene: TRBV7-3
abundance: many
j_gene: TRBJ2-5
CDR3aa: ASSLRGGHQETQY

v_gene: TRBV11-2
abundance: .
j_gene: TRBJ1-4
CDR3aa: ASSLEQDEKLF

v_gene: TRBV28
abundance: many
j_gene: TRBJ2-2
CDR3aa: ASSIYKPVGETGELF

v_gene: TRBV20-1
abundance: many
j_gene: TRBJ1-1
CDR3aa: SASVGRHQNTEAF

v_gene: TRBV15
abundance: many
j_gene: TRBJ1-2
CDR3aa: ATSREAGGYGYT

v_gene: TRBV4-2
abundance: few
j_gene: TRBJ1-5
CDR3aa: ASSQGTENQPQH

v_gene: TRBV19
abundance: .
j_gene: TRBJ1-6
CDR3aa: ASSIGVVRGTGASPLH

v_gene: TRBV10-3
abundance: .
j_gene: TRBJ2-2
CDR3aa: AIRDDTNTGELF

v_gene: TRBV20-1
abundance: .
j_gene: TRBJ1-1
CDR3aa: SAPTALFTPNTEAF

v_gene: TRBV30
abundance: many
j_gene: TRBJ1-2
CDR3aa: AWSVLQGGGYT